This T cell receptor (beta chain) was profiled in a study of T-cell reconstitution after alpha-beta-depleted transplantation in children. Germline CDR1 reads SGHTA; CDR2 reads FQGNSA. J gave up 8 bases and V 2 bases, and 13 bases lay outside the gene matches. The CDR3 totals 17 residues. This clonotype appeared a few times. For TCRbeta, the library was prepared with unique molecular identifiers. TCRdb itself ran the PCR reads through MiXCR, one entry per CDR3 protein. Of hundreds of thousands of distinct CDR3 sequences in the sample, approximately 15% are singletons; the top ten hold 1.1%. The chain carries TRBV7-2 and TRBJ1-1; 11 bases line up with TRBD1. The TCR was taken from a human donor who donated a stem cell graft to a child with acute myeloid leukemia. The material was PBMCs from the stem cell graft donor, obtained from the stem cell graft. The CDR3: CASSLIEVGQGGSEAFF. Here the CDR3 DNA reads TGTGCCAGCAGCTTAATTGAGGTGGGACAGGGGGGTTCGGAAGCTTTCTTT.